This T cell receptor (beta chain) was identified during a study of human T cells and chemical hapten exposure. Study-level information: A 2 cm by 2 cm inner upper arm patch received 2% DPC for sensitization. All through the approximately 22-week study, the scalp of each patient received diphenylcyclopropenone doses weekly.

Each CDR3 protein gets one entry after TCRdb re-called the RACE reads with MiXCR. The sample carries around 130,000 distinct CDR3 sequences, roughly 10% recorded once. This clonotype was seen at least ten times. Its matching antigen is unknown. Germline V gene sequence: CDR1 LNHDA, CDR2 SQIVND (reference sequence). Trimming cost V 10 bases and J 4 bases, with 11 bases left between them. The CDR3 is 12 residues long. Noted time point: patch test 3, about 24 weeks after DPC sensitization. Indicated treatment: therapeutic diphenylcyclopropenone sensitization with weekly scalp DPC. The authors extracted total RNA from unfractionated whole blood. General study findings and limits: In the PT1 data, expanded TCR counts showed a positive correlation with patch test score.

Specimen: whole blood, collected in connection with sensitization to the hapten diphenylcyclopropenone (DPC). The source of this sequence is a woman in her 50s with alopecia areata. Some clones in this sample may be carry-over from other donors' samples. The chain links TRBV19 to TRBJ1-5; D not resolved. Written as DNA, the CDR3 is TGTGCCACCGAGAGTAGGAATCAGCCCCAGCATTTT. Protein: CATESRNQPQHF.